This T cell receptor beta chain was identified during a study of T cells in Graves' hyperthyroidism and ophthalmopathy. Using RNA transcripts as the source, TCR beta CDR3 regions were amplified. An initial round of RT-PCR targeting the TCR CDR3 relied on the HTBI primer set. MiXCR, applied by TCRdb to the multiplex PCR reads, yields one record per CDR3 protein. Of 400,000 to 600,000 distinct CDR3 sequences in the sample, around 15% are singletons; the top ten hold 25% to 35%. This clonotype has a count of ten or more. The specimen was blood. This TCR came from a woman younger than 45 with Graves' ophthalmopathy.

In DNA, the CDR3 is TGTGCCAGCAGCCGCTCGAACACGACCGGGACAGAGCCTTCGAACACTGAAGCTTTCTTT. It is translated as CASSRSNTTGTEPSNTEAFF. The chain recombines TRBV7-3 with TRBJ1-1; 7 nucleotides agree with TRBD1. The CDR3 consists of 20 residues. V lost 5 bases and J lost 1; bases outside the gene matches: 22. CDR1 is SGHTA, CDR2 FQGTGA, per germline.